This TCR beta chain is drawn from a study of shared clonotypes between healthy human individuals. This clone was observed a single time. The protocol was immunoSEQ multiplex PCR, while the TCRdb copy is restricted to in-frame clones and leaves out a portion. The table has about 2 million clones, less than 95% seen once. The germline CDR1 and CDR2 sequences are SGHRS and YFSETQ. J lost 0 bases, V lost 5 bases, and 9 bases had no gene match. The CDR3 contains 16 residues. Naive-designated CD8 cells lacked CD45RO, were positively enriched for CCR7, and omitted terminally differentiated effector memory CD45RA+ cells.

This chain uses TRBV5-1 with TRBJ1-2, with 8 bases lining up with TRBD1. The receptor was derived from a man in his late teens or twenties in good health. Sequenced material: naive CD8+ T cells sorted from blood. CDR3 protein: CASSRQGTIPNYGYTF. The CDR3, as DNA: TGCGCCAGCAGTCGACAGGGGACGATTCCTAACTATGGCTACACCTTC.